The present entry profiles one T cell receptor (beta chain) with its context. Its antigen is currently unknown. Data came from immunoSEQ multiplex PCR; TCRdb stores just in-frame clones and leaves some out. The sample holds about 85,000 clones, roughly 90% seen once. The data belong to a study of T cell responses to AZD1222 COVID-19 vaccine. General observations from the study: In a largely white British group with more females than males, clonal diversity was possibly underestimated. Of the AZD1222 recipients, only six or seven were seropositive at baseline.

The CDR3 length is 12 residues. Germline loops: CDR1 MNHNY, CDR2 SVGAGI (reference sequence). Between the trimmed V and J ends, which lost 6 bases and 3 bases, there was a span of 9 bases. The sequences come from peripheral blood, collected on day 0 of AZD1222 vaccination. The TCR was taken from an adult in good health. This sequence joins TRBV6-6 and TRBJ2-7, with unresolved D. CDR3: CASSQTVYEQYF. CDR3 sequence (DNA): TGTGCCAGCAGCCAAACTGTCTACGAGCAGTACTTC.